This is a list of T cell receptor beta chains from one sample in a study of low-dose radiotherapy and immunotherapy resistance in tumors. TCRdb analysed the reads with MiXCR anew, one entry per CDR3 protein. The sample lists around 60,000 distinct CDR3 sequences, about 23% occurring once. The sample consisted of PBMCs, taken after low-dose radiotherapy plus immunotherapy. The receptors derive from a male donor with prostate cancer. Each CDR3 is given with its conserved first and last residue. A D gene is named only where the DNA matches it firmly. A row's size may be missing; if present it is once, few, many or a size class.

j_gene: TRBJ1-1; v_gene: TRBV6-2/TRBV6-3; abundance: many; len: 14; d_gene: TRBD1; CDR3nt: TGTGCCAGCAGCTGGACAGGGCGAAACACTGAAGCTTTCTTT; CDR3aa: CASSWTGRNTEAFF
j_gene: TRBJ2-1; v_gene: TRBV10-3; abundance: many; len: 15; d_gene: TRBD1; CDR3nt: TGTGCCATCAGTGACGACGACAGGGGCAGGGGACAGCAGTTCTTC; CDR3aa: CAISDDDRGRGQQFF
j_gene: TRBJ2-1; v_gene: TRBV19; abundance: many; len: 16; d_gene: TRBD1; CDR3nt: TGTGCCAGTAGTACCCAACGGACAGGGCCCGCCAATGAGCAGTTCTTC; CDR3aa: CASSTQRTGPANEQFF
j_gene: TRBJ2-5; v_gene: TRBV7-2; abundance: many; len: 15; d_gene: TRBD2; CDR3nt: TGTGCCAGCAGCCGTTTAGCGGGAGCGGGGGAGACCCAGTACTTC; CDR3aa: CASSRLAGAGETQYF
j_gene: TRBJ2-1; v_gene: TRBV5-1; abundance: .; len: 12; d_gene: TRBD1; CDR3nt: TGCGCCAGCAGCCAGGGACAGGGATACTTGTACTTC; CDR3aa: CASSQGQGYLYF
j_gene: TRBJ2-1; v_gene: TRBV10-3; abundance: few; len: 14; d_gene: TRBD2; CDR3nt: TGTGCCATCAGTGAGGGGGGGGACTACAATGAGCAGTTCTTC; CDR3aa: CAISEGGDYNEQFF
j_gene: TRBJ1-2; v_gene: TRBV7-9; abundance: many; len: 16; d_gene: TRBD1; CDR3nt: TGTGCCAGCAGCTCCGGACGGACAGGGGGCAGCTATGGCTACACCTTC; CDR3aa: CASSSGRTGGSYGYTF
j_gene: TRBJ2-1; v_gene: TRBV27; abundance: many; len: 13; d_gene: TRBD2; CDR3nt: TGTGCCAGCAGTTTATGGGCGGGGGGCGAGCAGTTCTTC; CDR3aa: CASSLWAGGEQFF
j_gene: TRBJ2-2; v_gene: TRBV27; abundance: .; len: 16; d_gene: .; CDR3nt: TGTGCCAGCACCTCGGGACCACGCAGGGGCACCGGGGAGCTGTTTTTT; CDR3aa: CASTSGPRRGTGELFF
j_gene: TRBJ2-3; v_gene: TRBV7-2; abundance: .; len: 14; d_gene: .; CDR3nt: TGTGCCAGCAGCGCCGGCGGGACGTCAGATACGCAGTATTTT; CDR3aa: CASSAGGTSDTQYF
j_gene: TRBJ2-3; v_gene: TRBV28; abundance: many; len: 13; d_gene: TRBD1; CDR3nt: TGTGCCAGCAGGGACAGGGATCGGGATACGCAGTATTTT; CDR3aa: CASRDRDRDTQYF
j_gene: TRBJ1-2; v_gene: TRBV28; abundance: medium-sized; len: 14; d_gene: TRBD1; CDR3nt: TGTGCCAGCAGCCAGAGGGACAGAAACTATGGCTACACCTTC; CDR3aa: CASSQRDRNYGYTF
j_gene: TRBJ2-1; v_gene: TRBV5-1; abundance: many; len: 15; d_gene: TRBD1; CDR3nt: TGCGCCAGCAGCTTAGGGACAGCCTCCTACAATGAGCAGTTCTTC; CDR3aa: CASSLGTASYNEQFF
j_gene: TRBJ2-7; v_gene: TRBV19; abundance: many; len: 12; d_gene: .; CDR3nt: TGTGCCAGTAGTATAGGGGCCGGCGAGCAGTACTTC; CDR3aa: CASSIGAGEQYF
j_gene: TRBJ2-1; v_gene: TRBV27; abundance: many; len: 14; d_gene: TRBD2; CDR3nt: TGTGCCAGCAGTTCGCGACTAGCGGAGAATGAGCAGTTCTTC; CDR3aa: CASSSRLAENEQFF
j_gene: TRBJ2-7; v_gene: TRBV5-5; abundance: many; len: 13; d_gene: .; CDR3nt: TGTGCCAGCAGCCTGAGACAGGTTTACGAGCAGTACTTC; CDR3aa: CASSLRQVYEQYF